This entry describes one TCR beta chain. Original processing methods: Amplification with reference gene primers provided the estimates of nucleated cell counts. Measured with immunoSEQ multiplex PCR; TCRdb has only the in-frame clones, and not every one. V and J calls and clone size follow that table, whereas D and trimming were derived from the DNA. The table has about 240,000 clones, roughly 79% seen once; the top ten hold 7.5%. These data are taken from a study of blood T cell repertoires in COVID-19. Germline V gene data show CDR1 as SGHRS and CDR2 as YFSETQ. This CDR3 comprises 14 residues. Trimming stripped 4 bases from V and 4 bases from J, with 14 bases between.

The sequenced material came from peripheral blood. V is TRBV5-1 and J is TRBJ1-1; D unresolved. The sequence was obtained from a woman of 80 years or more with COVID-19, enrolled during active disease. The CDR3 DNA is TGCGCCAGCAGCGAGACTACGCCGGTCACTGAAGCTTTCTTT. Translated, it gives CASSETTPVTEAFF.